A selection of T cell receptor beta chains follows, all from one sample in a study of CD8 T cells in ankylosing spondylitis. TCRdb processed the 5' RACE reads anew with MiXCR; each CDR3 protein has one entry. The profile shows some 450,000 distinct CDR3 sequences, approximately 17% of them singletons. Sequenced input: blood, either unsorted or a sorted T cell fraction (not recorded which). All receptors derive from a male donor with ankylosing spondylitis. CDR3s include the opening cysteine and the closing phenylalanine or tryptophan. D genes are given only for firm matches. Only part of the rows carry a size: once, few, many, or a class if the clone is expanded.

>few|TRBJ2-7|TRBV15|-
TGTGCCACCAGCAGCCTAGGTAGCTCCTACGAGCAGTACTTC
CATSSLGSSYEQYF
>many|TRBJ2-1|TRBV5-1|-
TGCGCCAGCAGCTTGTCCACTGGTGAAGGGGAGCAGTTCTTC
CASSLSTGEGEQFF
>few|TRBJ2-7|TRBV6-2/TRBV6-3|TRBD1
TGTGCCAGCAGTTACTCGACAGGGGATTCCTACGAGCAGTACTTC
CASSYSTGDSYEQYF
>-|TRBJ1-2|TRBV20-1|TRBD1
TGCAGTGCTCGGGACAGCAATCTACATGGCTACACCTTC
CSARDSNLHGYTF
>many|TRBJ1-1|TRBV4-1|-
TGCGCCAGCAGCCAAGCGGACACTATGAACACTGAAGCTTTCTTT
CASSQADTMNTEAFF
>-|TRBJ2-7|TRBV7-9|-
TGTGCCAGCAGCCTCCAGAACGAGCAGTACTTC
CASSLQNEQYF
>few|TRBJ1-1|TRBV30|-
TGTGCCTGGAAGGACGGTAACACTGAAGCTTTCTTT
CAWKDGNTEAFF
>-|TRBJ1-6|TRBV5-1|-
TGCGCCAGCAGCTTGGTGGCAGGAGGTAATTCACCCCTCCACTTT
CASSLVAGGNSPLHF
>few|TRBJ2-1|TRBV7-2|-
TGTGCCAGCAGCCGTCTGTCCCAGTATGAGCAGTTCTTC
CASSRLSQYEQFF
>-|TRBJ2-1|TRBV28|-
TGTGCCAGCAGGATCCAGGGATCCAGTAGTGAGCAGTTCTTC
CASRIQGSSSEQFF
>few|TRBJ2-1|TRBV20-1|-
TGCAGTGCTAGTGGGGGGAAATACAATGAGCAGTTCTTC
CSASGGKYNEQFF
>few|TRBJ2-3|TRBV5-1|TRBD2
TGCGCCAGCCTTAGCGGGGGCGCTAGCACAGATACGCAGTATTTT
CASLSGGASTDTQYF
>few|TRBJ1-1|TRBV2|-
TGTGCCGACTACAGGAGATTGAACACTGAAGCTTTCTTT
CADYRRLNTEAFF
>-|TRBJ2-7|TRBV20-1|TRBD2
TGCAGTGCCCAGCGAGGGCAGGGGACTAGGGAGCAGTACTTC
CSAQRGQGTREQYF
>few|TRBJ2-1|TRBV3-1|TRBD1
TGTGCCAGCAGCCCATTGGGGGACAGGGGGCGAGATGAGCAGTTCTTC
CASSPLGDRGRDEQFF
>few|TRBJ2-1|TRBV5-1|TRBD2
TGCGCCAGCAGCCCCGGGACTAGCGGGGCCCGCTCCTACAATGAGCAGTTCTTC
CASSPGTSGARSYNEQFF
>few|TRBJ2-1|TRBV20-1|TRBD1
TGCAGTGCGTCGACAGGGTCCTACGCTAAGGGGGACAATGAGCAGTTCTTC
CSASTGSYAKGDNEQFF
>-|TRBJ2-3|TRBV10-3|-
TGTGCCATCAGTGAGTGGGGGACTAGCACAGATACGCAGTATTTT
CAISEWGTSTDTQYF
>few|TRBJ1-6|TRBV7-8|-
TGTGCCAGCCAGAATAATTCACCCCTCCACTTT
CASQNNSPLHF
>-|TRBJ2-7|TRBV6-5|-
TGTGCCAGCAGTTACCTGGGGGGATACGAGCAGTACTTC
CASSYLGGYEQYF
>-|TRBJ1-5|TRBV2|TRBD1
TGTGCCAGCCGCCAGGAGACAGGGGCCAATCAGCCCCAGCATTTT
CASRQETGANQPQHF
>-|TRBJ2-3|TRBV4-2|-
TGTGCCAGCAGCCAAGAAAGGACGGATAACACAGATACGCAGTATTTT
CASSQERTDNTDTQYF
>-|TRBJ2-1|TRBV7-9|-
TGTGCCAGCAGCGTAGGGGGTCTCGGACTAGGACCCGCTGAGCAGTTCTTC
CASSVGGLGLGPAEQFF
>-|TRBJ2-1|TRBV5-6|TRBD2
TGTGCCAGCCCCCAGGGGACTAGCGGAGTCAATGAGCAGTTCTTC
CASPQGTSGVNEQFF
>-|TRBJ2-3|TRBV11-2|TRBD2
TGTGCCAGCAGCTTATCTACGGGAGGGACGGATACGCAGTATTTT
CASSLSTGGTDTQYF
>many|TRBJ1-1|TRBV12-3/TRBV12-4|-
TGTGCCAGCAGTTTTAGAGGGTACACTGAAGCTTTCTTT
CASSFRGYTEAFF
>few|TRBJ2-7|TRBV21-1|-
TGTGCCAGCAGCAAAAGAGGTTTTTACGAGCAGTACTTC
CASSKRGFYEQYF
>few|TRBJ2-5|TRBV20-1|TRBD1
TGCAGTATGGACAGGGAAGGAGAGACCCAGTACTTC
CSMDREGETQYF
>few|TRBJ2-5|TRBV12-3/TRBV12-4|-
TGTGCCAGCAGTCGGATGAGGAAGGCTGAGACCCAGTACTTC
CASSRMRKAETQYF